The 17 T cell receptor beta chains in this list originate from one sample, sequenced in a study of T-cell reconstitution after alpha-beta-depleted transplantation in children. Unique molecular identifiers were incorporated when the TCRbeta library was constructed. MiXCR was run by TCRdb on the PCR reads, yielding one entry per CDR3 protein. The sample holds 120,000 to 150,000 distinct CDR3 sequences, roughly 9% seen once. Here the sequenced sample was PBMCs, mostly from graft donor cells, taken 180 days after TCRalphabeta/CD19-depleted stem cell transplant. All receptors come from a female patient aged 2-10 years who had a stem cell transplant for congenital amegakaryocytic thrombocytopenia, so the T cells may come from the graft donor.

The gene calls are TRBV12-3 or TRBV12-4 and TRBJ1-4; no clear D. The V and J ends lost 6 bases and 2 bases respectively, with 10 bases between them. CDR3 length: 14 residues. CDR3: CASSPRLTNEKLFF. In DNA form, the CDR3 reads TGTGCCAGCAGCCCTAGATTGACTAATGAAAAACTGTTTTTT.

This clonotype was counted ten times or more. This chain uses TRBV20-1 with TRBJ1-6; 8 nucleotides line up with TRBD1. There are 17 residues in the CDR3. Germline trimming cut 0 bases from V and 1 base from J; bases unmatched to any gene: 5. Germline V gene lookup returns CDR1 DFQATT and CDR2 SNEGSKA (reference sequence). The CDR3 coding sequence is TGCAGTGCTAGAGATCTCGACAGGGGTTCCTATAATTCACCCCTCCACTTT. This encodes CSARDLDRGSYNSPLHF.

This clonotype was observed at least ten times. This chain connects TRBV29-1 to TRBJ2-2; no reliable D call. CDR1 is SQVTM, CDR2 ANQGSEA, per germline. With 3 bases removed from V and 1 base from J, the gap between germline ends came to 6 bases. The CDR3 consists of 13 residues. The DNA for the CDR3 is TGCAGCGTTGACCGCAAGAACACCGGGGAGCTGTTTTTT. This encodes CSVDRKNTGELFF.

This clonotype was detected many times. CDR3 in amino acids: CSARDRGTSGNIQYF. As DNA, the CDR3 is TGCAGTGCTAGAGACCGGGGGACTAGCGGAAACATTCAGTACTTC. The genes are TRBV20-1 and TRBJ2-4, with 11 bases lining up with TRBD2. J gave up 6 bases and V 0 bases, and 4 bases lay outside the gene matches. The CDR3 is 15 amino acids. Per germline, CDR1 DFQATT and CDR2 SNEGSKA (reference sequence).

This clonotype was picked up a small number of times. This chain joins TRBV24-1 and TRBJ1-5; D gene unclear. This CDR3 spans 16 amino acids. V lost 3 bases to trimming and J lost 3 bases, with 14 bases between them. The germline V gene encodes CDR1 KGHDR and CDR2 SFDVKD. Here the CDR3 DNA reads TGTGCCACCAGTGATCCAACCGGCCGTCTCAATCAGCCCCAGCATTTT. It encodes CATSDPTGRLNQPQHF.

CDR3 amino acids: CASSSSVVTNEQFF. The CDR3 DNA sequence: TGCGCCAGCAGTTCTAGCGTCGTAACTAATGAGCAGTTCTTC. The V gene is TRBV5-1, the J gene TRBJ2-1; maybe TRBD2 (6 bases). CDR3 length equals 14 residues. V lost 5 bases and J lost 7, with 16 bases in between. Germline V lookup: CDR1 SGHRS, CDR2 YFSETQ.

This clonotype was found many times. The genes are TRBV12-3 or TRBV12-4 and TRBJ1-3; 9 positions match TRBD1. The CDR3 spans 14 residues. J gave up 4 bases and V 6 bases, and 4 bases lay outside the gene matches. The CDR3 coding sequence is TGTGCCAGCAGAAAGGGACAGGGCGGAAACACCATATATTTT. This translates into CASRKGQGGNTIYF.

This clonotype was counted at least ten times. The chain has TRBV5-6 and TRBJ1-5, with D tentatively TRBD1 (5 bases). This CDR3 comprises 14 residues. V was cut by 0 bases and J by 2 bases, with 6 bases left in between. The germline V gene encodes CDR1 SGHDT and CDR2 YYEEEE. The CDR3 DNA follows: TGTGCCAGCAGCTTGGCGGGGGGCAATCAGCCCCAGCATTTT. Protein product: CASSLAGGNQPQHF.

The rearrangement uses TRBV5-1 and TRBJ2-2; D is unclear. With 4 bases removed from V and 5 bases from J, the gap between germline ends came to 9 bases. The CDR3 sequence is 13 residues long. CDR1 is SGHRS, CDR2 YFSETQ, per germline. The CDR3 region is CASSPAGTGELFF. CDR3 nucleotide sequence: TGCGCCAGCAGCCCAGCCGGTACCGGGGAGCTGTTTTTT.

Only a few counts were recorded for this clonotype. This chain uses TRBV12-3 or TRBV12-4 with TRBJ2-7; D might be TRBD1 or TRBD2, each matching 5 bases. CDR3 length: 13 residues. With 4 bases removed from V and 6 bases from J, the gap between germline ends came to 13 bases. The CDR3 here is CASSWDPTGEQYF. CDR3 DNA: TGTGCCAGCAGTTGGGACCCAACGGGCGAGCAGTACTTC.

There are many counts of this clonotype. The rearrangement links TRBV5-1 to TRBJ2-7, with a tentative D call TRBD2 (5 bases). From germline, CDR1 is SGHRS and CDR2 YFSETQ. V lost 3 bases and J lost 4, with 14 bases in between. This CDR3 contains 14 residues. The CDR3 nucleotides read TGCGCCAGCAGCTCACGGGATGCGAAGTACGAGCAGTACTTC. Its translation is CASSSRDAKYEQYF.

This clonotype came up many times. The chain links TRBV12-3 or TRBV12-4 to TRBJ1-5; D is undetermined. With 2 bases removed from V and 0 bases from J, the gap between germline ends came to 5 bases. CDR3 size: 14 residues. The CDR3 protein is CASSLSLSNQPQHF. The CDR3 DNA reads as TGTGCCAGCAGTTTAAGCCTTAGCAATCAGCCCCAGCATTTT.

In its sample, this clonotype was seen many times. This CDR3 is CASSYSKGDEKLFF. The DNA for the CDR3 is TGTGCCAGCAGTTACTCGAAAGGCGATGAAAAACTGTTTTTT. The chain employs TRBV6-5 and TRBJ1-4; D is undetermined. CDR1 is MNHEY, CDR2 SVGAGI, per germline. The CDR3 loop spans 14 amino acids. V was cut by 0 bases and J by 6 bases, with 8 bases left in between.

This clonotype was picked up many times. The J gene is TRBJ2-1, the V gene TRBV12-3 or TRBV12-4; D unclear. The CDR3 runs 13 residues. V was cut by 6 bases and J by 0 bases, with 6 bases left in between. CDR3 in amino acids: CASSSYSYNEQFF. The CDR3 DNA is TGTGCCAGCAGCAGTTACTCCTACAATGAGCAGTTCTTC.

This clonotype was seen repeatedly, ten times or more. The chain joins TRBV20-1 to TRBJ2-3, with D unclear. V was shortened by 3 bases and J by 2 bases, with 12 bases between the two germline ends. Germline CDR1 and CDR2: DFQATT and SNEGSKA (reference sequence). The CDR3 length is 14 residues. The CDR3 coding sequence is TGCAGTGCTAGTGACCGAACCTCCACAGATACGCAGTATTTT. Amino acids: CSASDRTSTDTQYF.

This clonotype came up many times. V gene TRBV20-1 combines with J gene TRBJ2-1; D may correspond to TRBD1 or TRBD2 (5 bases each). CDR1 and CDR2 from the germline V gene are DFQATT and SNEGSKA (reference sequence). The CDR3 extends over 14 amino acids. V shed 3 bases and J shed 0 bases, with 9 bases lying between them. CDR3 in DNA: TGCAGTGCTAGGGCAGGGAGCTCCTACAATGAGCAGTTCTTC. Its protein product is CSARAGSSYNEQFF.

Many counts were recorded for this clonotype. The V gene is TRBV3-1, the J gene TRBJ2-7, with TRBD2 identical over 9 bases. CDR1 is LGHDT and CDR2 is YNNKEL in the germline V gene (reference sequence). V lost 2 bases and J lost 4; bases outside the gene matches: 3. CDR3 size: 14 residues. This CDR3 is CASSQLSGRYEQYF. For the CDR3, the DNA is TGTGCCAGCAGCCAATTAAGCGGGAGGTACGAGCAGTACTTC.